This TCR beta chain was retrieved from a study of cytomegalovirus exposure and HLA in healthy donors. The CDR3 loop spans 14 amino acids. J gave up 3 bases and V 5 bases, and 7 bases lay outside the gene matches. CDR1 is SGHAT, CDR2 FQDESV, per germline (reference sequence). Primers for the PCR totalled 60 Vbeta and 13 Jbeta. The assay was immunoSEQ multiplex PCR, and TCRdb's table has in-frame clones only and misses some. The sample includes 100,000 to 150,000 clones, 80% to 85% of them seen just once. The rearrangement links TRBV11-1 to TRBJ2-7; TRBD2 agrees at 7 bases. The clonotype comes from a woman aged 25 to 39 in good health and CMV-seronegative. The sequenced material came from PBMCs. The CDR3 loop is CASSAGPSGYEQYF. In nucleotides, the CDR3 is TGTGCCAGCAGCGCCGGGCCTAGCGGCTACGAGCAGTACTTC.